The 12 T cell receptor beta chains in this list originate from one sample, sequenced in a study of Graves' ophthalmopathy and Graves' hyperthyroidism. Amplification of TCR beta CDR3 regions used RNA transcripts. HTBI primers were used in a first-round RT-PCR, which preceded a second-round multiplex PCR. TCRdb reprocessed the multiplex PCR reads via MiXCR and lists one record per CDR3 protein. This table has 200,000 to 250,000 distinct CDR3 sequences, about a fifth appearing once. Material: peripheral blood. These TCRs come from a woman in her forties or fifties with Graves' ophthalmopathy.

The chain uses TRBV6-1 and TRBJ1-6, with TRBD1 as a possible D gene (5 bases). The V and J ends lost 7 bases and 2 bases respectively, with 12 bases between them. The CDR3 is 15 residues long. Germline V CDR1 and CDR2: MNHNS, SASEGT. The CDR3 loop reads CASTTGGAYNSPLHF. The CDR3 DNA follows: TGTGCCAGCACCACGGGGGGGGCCTATAATTCACCCCTCCACTTT.

This clonotype was counted ten times or more. This chain links TRBV11-2 with TRBJ1-2; perhaps TRBD1 as D (6 bases). Deletions cut 0 bases from V and 6 bases from J, with 14 bases between. The CDR3 runs to 15 residues. Germline loops: CDR1 SGHAT, CDR2 FQNNGV. Here the CDR3 DNA reads TGTGCCAGCAGCTTAGATCGTTGGGGGGCTGATGGCTACACCTTC. This codes for CASSLDRWGADGYTF.

V usage is TRBV5-8 and J usage is TRBJ1-1; TRBD1 might be the D (6 bases). The germline V and J ends were trimmed by 0 bases and 9 bases, with 15 bases remaining between them. This CDR3 spans 14 amino acids. Per the germline V gene, CDR1 is SGHTS and CDR2 is YDEGEE. The chain's CDR3 is CASSLGQGSHKAFF. The CDR3 DNA reads as TGTGCCAGCAGCTTGGGGCAGGGGTCTCATAAAGCTTTCTTT.

This clonotype has a count of ten or more. The rearrangement links TRBV12-3 or TRBV12-4 to TRBJ1-3; D gene unclear. The CDR3 consists of 16 residues. V was shortened by 5 bases and J by 2 bases, with 16 bases between the two germline ends. The DNA for the CDR3 is TGTGCCAGCAGTGAGGAGGGAGCTGGGCCTGGAAACACCATATATTTT. Encoded protein: CASSEEGAGPGNTIYF.

The V call is TRBV20-1, the J call TRBJ1-2; no reliable D call. The CDR3 totals 14 residues. CDR1 and CDR2 (germline): DFQATT, SNEGSKA (reference sequence). Trimming removed 1 base from V and 3 bases from J, with 12 bases in between. In DNA form, the CDR3 reads TGCAGTGCTAGAGGGCCGGGCACGGACTATGGCTACACCTTC. Its protein product is CSARGPGTDYGYTF.

This clonotype has at least ten counts. This sequence joins TRBV5-1 and TRBJ2-5, with 12 positions matching TRBD1. Germline V lookup: CDR1 SGHRS, CDR2 YFSETQ. The CDR3 totals 16 residues. The ends lost 0 bases at V and 5 bases at J; junction bases unmatched: 5. Written as DNA, the CDR3 is TGCGCCAGCAGCTTGGTGGGACAGGGGGCCGGGGAGACCCAGTACTTC. Residues: CASSLVGQGAGETQYF.

This clonotype was recorded at least ten times. The V call is TRBV24-1, the J call TRBJ2-6; 8 nucleotides line up with TRBD1. Germline V gene sequence: CDR1 KGHDR, CDR2 SFDVKD. The CDR3 runs to 18 residues. The junction had 8 bases not matched to a gene; V was cut back by 3 bases and J by 2 bases. The CDR3 bases are TGTGCCACCAGTGATCCGGGACAGGACCTGGCTGGGGCCAACGTCCTGACTTTC. Its translation is CATSDPGQDLAGANVLTF.

CDR3 residues: CASSQGPYGEQYF. DNA of the CDR3: TGTGCCAGCAGCCAAGGACCCTACGGCGAGCAGTACTTC. The chain combines TRBV2 with TRBJ2-7; no firm D call. Trimming removed 6 bases from V and 6 bases from J, with 15 bases in between. The CDR3 contains 13 residues. Germline CDR1 is SNHLY and CDR2 is FYNNEI.

This clonotype was counted ten times or more. The rearrangement links TRBV7-2 to TRBJ2-7, with 11 nucleotides matching TRBD2. The CDR3 sequence is 14 residues long. J lost 0 bases, V lost 10 bases, and 5 bases had no gene match. Germline CDR1 is SGHTA and CDR2 is FQGNSA. The CDR3 nucleotides are TGTGCCACACGAACTAGCGGGAGCTCCTACGAGCAGTACTTC. Translating gives CATRTSGSSYEQYF.

The table lists this clonotype with many counts. This chain's CDR3 is CSVVGQALGETQYF. Written as DNA, the CDR3 is TGCAGCGTGGTGGGACAGGCCTTGGGAGAGACCCAGTACTTC. The chain couples TRBV29-1 to TRBJ2-5, with 8 bases identical to TRBD1. The V segment lost 6 bases and the J segment 4 bases; nucleotides outside the gene matches: 10. This CDR3 is built from 14 residues. Per germline, CDR1 SQVTM and CDR2 ANQGSEA.

This clonotype was observed a few times. The chain employs TRBV7-3 and TRBJ1-2; 7 nucleotides line up with TRBD1. Germline trimming cut 3 bases from V and 6 bases from J; bases unmatched to any gene: 4. This CDR3 is 13 amino acids long. Germline V lookup: CDR1 SGHTA, CDR2 FQGTGA. The CDR3 DNA sequence: TGTGCCAGCAGCTTCCAGGGGGGGGATGGCTACACCTTC. Residues: CASSFQGGDGYTF.

At least ten counts were recorded for this clonotype. This rearrangement joins TRBV6-1 to TRBJ2-1, with D perhaps being TRBD1 or TRBD2 (5 bases each). The CDR3 runs 15 residues. Trimming pared 7 bases from V and 7 bases from J, leaving 20 bases between. Germline CDR1 reads MNHNS; CDR2 reads SASEGT. The CDR3 nucleotides read TGTGCCAGCACCAGATTGGGGGATGTAGGTAATGAGCAGTTCTTC. Its protein product is CASTRLGDVGNEQFF.